The present entry profiles one TCR beta chain with its context. In the source study's methods: Reference gene primer amplification gave estimated nucleated cell counts. Libraries were prepared by immunoSEQ multiplex PCR; TCRdb keeps only in-frame clonotypes and omits some of them. V, J and clone size were drawn from that table, and D and trimming were deduced from the DNA. This table has under 250,000 clones, approximately 83% appearing once. The sample comes from a study of blood T cell repertoires in COVID-19. The wider study: Researchers got acute and convalescent COVID-19 samples from the United States, Italy and Spain. In each case, the material was cDNA or gDNA derived from T cells, B-cell-depleted T cells, or PBMCs.

Between the trimmed V and J ends, which lost 6 bases and 2 bases, there was a span of 15 bases. Germline V gives CDR1 SGDLS, CDR2 YYNGEE. The CDR3 contains 15 residues. The rearrangement uses TRBV9 and TRBJ1-5; D remains ambiguous. The sequencing input was peripheral blood. This TCR was recovered from a human donor in a cohort sampled during active COVID-19. This CDR3 reads CASTQDGQGNQPQHF. CDR3 nucleotide sequence: TGTGCCAGCACGCAAGATGGGCAAGGCAATCAGCCCCAGCATTTT.